These 24 T cell receptor beta chains originate from one sample sequenced in a study of blood T cells in healthy people across ages. Then a second PCR, running roughly 7 to 11 cycles, was carried out with a sample-barcoded 5' primer and a J-beta primer mix. MiXCR, run by TCRdb on the 5' RACE reads, gives a single entry per CDR3 protein. The table records more than 800,000 distinct CDR3 sequences, more than 25% of them present only once. Sequencing input: blood. The origin of the receptors is a woman of 80 years or more in good health.

The sample holds a few counts of this clonotype. The chain carries TRBV2 and TRBJ1-5; 7 bases are a match to TRBD1. Trimming removed 5 bases from V and 6 bases from J; junction bases left unmatched: 10. This CDR3 spans 15 amino acids. Per the germline V gene, CDR1 is SNHLY and CDR2 is FYNNEI. The CDR3 DNA reads TGTGCCAGCAGTCCACAGGGGACTGCGAGTCAGCCCCAGCATTTT. Residues: CASSPQGTASQPQHF.

In nucleotides, the CDR3 is TGTGCCAGCAGCCTCGACGGGGGTAGGCACGGGGAGACCCAGTACTTC. As protein: CASSLDGGRHGETQYF. V is TRBV11-3 and J is TRBJ2-5, with D possibly matching TRBD2 (6 bases). CDR1 is SGHNT and CDR2 is YENEEA in the germline V gene. Trimming left V 5 bases short and J 5 bases short, with 21 bases between. The CDR3 totals 16 residues.

This clonotype was seen more than once but under ten times. The gene calls are TRBV10-3 and TRBJ1-1; D gene ambiguous. The ends were cut back, 10 bases at V and 0 bases at J, with 12 bases in the middle. The CDR3 consists of 13 residues. Germline CDR1 reads ENHRY; CDR2 reads SYGVKD. CDR3 sequence reads: CANQEALNTEAFF. For the CDR3, the DNA is TGTGCCAATCAGGAGGCCTTGAACACTGAAGCTTTCTTT.

This clonotype was detected ten times or more. V gene TRBV7-2 combines with J gene TRBJ2-1, with D possibly being TRBD2 (5 bases). The CDR3 length is 15 residues. From germline, CDR1 is SGHTA and CDR2 FQGNSA. V was shortened by 2 bases and J by 6 bases, with 14 bases between the two germline ends. The CDR3 loop reads CASSLSPARANEQFF. In DNA, the CDR3 is TGTGCCAGCAGCTTATCCCCCGCGAGGGCCAATGAGCAGTTCTTC.

This clonotype was detected once. This chain uses TRBV7-2 with TRBJ2-5; TRBD2 matches at 11 bases. Trimming removed 0 bases from V and 1 base from J; junction bases left unmatched: 13. The V gene's germline CDR1 is SGHTA and CDR2 FQGNSA. The CDR3 consists of 20 residues. The DNA of the CDR3 is TGTGCCAGCAGCTTAGCGCTCGGAACTAGCGGGAGACCTTTCCAAGAGACCCAGTACTTC. Encoded protein: CASSLALGTSGRPFQETQYF.

This clonotype occurred a few times. The rearrangement uses TRBV11-2 and TRBJ1-2; no clear D gene. This CDR3 comprises 12 residues. V lost 5 bases, J lost 3 bases, and 7 bases lay in between. CDR1 is SGHAT and CDR2 is FQNNGV in the germline V gene. The CDR3 nucleotides read TGTGCCAGCAGCCGCCAGGACTATGGCTACACCTTC. Protein sequence: CASSRQDYGYTF.

Comment on this clonotype: One junction end disagrees with the germline gene, perhaps due to a read error. V is TRBV20-1 and J is TRBJ1-5, with D perhaps matching TRBD1 (5 bases). Germline loops: CDR1 DFQATT, CDR2 SNEGSKA (reference sequence). There are 14 residues in the CDR3. CDR3 loop: CSARDGTTRQPRHF. The CDR3 DNA reads as TGCAGTGCTAGAGATGGGACCACCCGACAGCCCCGGCATTTT.

Remarks on this clonotype: An end of the junction differs from the germline gene, which may be a read error. The DNA of the CDR3 is TGTGCCAGCAGCGCTTCGGGACAGGGCTATGGCTACACCTTT. It specifies CASSASGQGYGYTF. The chain couples TRBV7-2 to TRBJ1-2, with 9 bases that match TRBD1. Germline CDR1 reads SGHTA; CDR2 reads FQGNSA. The CDR3 is 14 residues long.

V gene TRBV10-3 combines with J gene TRBJ1-1; TRBD1 aligns across 7 bases. V lost 4 bases to trimming and J lost 6 bases; unmatched junction nucleotides: 5. This CDR3 has 13 amino acids. Germline CDR1 reads ENHRY; CDR2 reads SYGVKD. Here the CDR3 reads CAISVTGTAEAFF. As DNA, the CDR3 is TGTGCCATCAGTGTGACAGGGACGGCTGAAGCTTTCTTT.

V and J are TRBV25-1 and TRBJ2-7, with 10 nucleotides matching TRBD1. This CDR3 is built from 14 residues. Per the germline V gene, CDR1 is MGHDK and CDR2 is SYGVNS. The ends lost 2 bases at V and 6 bases at J; junction bases unmatched: 4. CDR3 region: CASSEPGQGSEQYF. The DNA of the CDR3 is TGTGCCAGCAGTGAACCGGGACAGGGGAGCGAGCAGTACTTC.

The rearrangement links TRBV4-3 to TRBJ1-4; TRBD1 aligns across 7 bases. Germline assignment: CDR1 LGHNA and CDR2 YSLEER. The CDR3 consists of 16 residues. V lost 0 bases, J lost 3 bases, and 4 bases stayed unmatched. CDR3: CASSQDAGTANEKLFF. The CDR3 coding sequence is TGCGCCAGCAGCCAAGATGCGGGGACAGCTAATGAAAAACTGTTTTTT.

The rearrangement joins TRBV7-9 to TRBJ1-2; unclear D gene. Germline values: CDR1 SEHNR, CDR2 FQNEAQ (reference sequence). Trimming removed 5 bases from V and 1 base from J, with 11 bases in between. The length of the CDR3 is 14 residues. The CDR3 sequence is CASSPWAVNYGYTF. The CDR3 DNA reads as TGTGCCAGCAGCCCCTGGGCAGTTAACTATGGCTACACCTTC.

Comments on this clonotype: A much larger clone is a single base away; this may be a read error. V gene TRBV6-1 combines with J gene TRBJ2-5; perhaps TRBD2 as D (6 bases). The CDR3 length is 11 residues. V lost 3 bases and J 11 bases, leaving 10 bases between the germline ends. CDR1 is MNHNS, CDR2 SASEGT, per germline. CDR3 nucleotides: TGTGCCAGCAGTGATGGGGGGAAGCAGTACTTC. Amino acid sequence: CASSDGGKQYF.

Many counts were recorded for this clonotype. V usage is TRBV27 and J usage is TRBJ2-5, with 8 bases aligning to TRBD1. Germline V gene lookup returns CDR1 MNHEY and CDR2 SMNVEV (reference sequence). The V and J ends lost 3 bases and 1 base, in that order; junction bases with no gene match: 7. This CDR3 comprises 16 residues. The CDR3 nucleotides read TGTGCCAGCAGTTTGCGACAGGGGAGATCCCAAGAGACCCAGTACTTC. Protein sequence: CASSLRQGRSQETQYF.

This clonotype was picked up a small number of times. The rearrangement uses TRBV20-1 and TRBJ1-4; 8 bases fit TRBD1. There are 18 residues in the CDR3. Germline lookup yields CDR1 DFQATT and CDR2 SNEGSKA (reference sequence). V lost 3 bases to trimming and J lost 5 bases; unmatched junction nucleotides: 17. In nucleotides, the CDR3 is TGCAGTGCTAGTAGCTTCCAAGGGACAGGCAGATTGAATGAAAAACTGTTTTTT. Encoded protein: CSASSFQGTGRLNEKLFF.

The chain carries TRBV10-3 and TRBJ1-1; 10 bases align to TRBD1. The CDR3 has 14 amino acids. J was trimmed by 0 bases and V by 6 bases; bases with no gene match: 1. The germline CDR1 and CDR2 sequences are ENHRY and SYGVKD. The CDR3 DNA reads TGTGCCATCAGCGGACAGGGGGTGAACACTGAAGCTTTCTTT. Protein product: CAISGQGVNTEAFF.

As to this clonotype: Being one base from a much bigger clone, this may be a read error. The chain carries TRBV7-2 and TRBJ2-3, with unresolved D. The CDR3 has 15 residues. Trimming took 6 bases from V and 1 from J, leaving 14 bases between them. CDR1 is SGHTA, CDR2 FQGNSA, per germline. This chain's CDR3 is CASRHTRTRTDTQYF. The CDR3 DNA reads as TGTGCCAGCAGACACACCCGAACTCGCACAGATACGCAGTATTTT.

This clonotype was observed at least ten times. The chain has TRBV7-9 and TRBJ2-3; a possible D gene is TRBD2 (5 bases). CDR1 is SEHNR, CDR2 FQNEAQ, per germline (reference sequence). The CDR3 spans 14 residues. Trimming removed 5 bases from V and 2 bases from J, with 11 bases in between. CDR3 nucleotides: TGTGCCAGCAGCCCGCGGGTCCTCACAGATACGCAGTATTTT. Its protein product is CASSPRVLTDTQYF.

In this sample, this clonotype turned up a few times. The chain has TRBV4-3 and TRBJ1-4; tentative D call: TRBD1 (5 bases). Germline V lookup: CDR1 LGHNA, CDR2 YSLEER. This CDR3 has 16 residues. V was pared by 0 bases and J by 7 bases, with 15 bases between. The CDR3 loop reads CASSQDWGVMSEKLFF. The CDR3 DNA reads TGCGCCAGCAGCCAAGATTGGGGGGTAATGAGTGAAAAACTGTTTTTT.

The chain carries TRBV7-9 and TRBJ1-6, with no clear D. This CDR3 has 14 residues. V shed 5 bases and J shed 5 bases, with 10 bases lying between them. Germline V gene data show CDR1 as SEHNR and CDR2 as FQNEAQ (reference sequence). The CDR3 DNA sequence: TGTGCCAGCAGCCAGAGGCGGAATAATTCACCCCTCCACTTT. It encodes CASSQRRNNSPLHF.

There are a few counts of this clonotype. A much larger clone lies a single base off, so this may be a read error. The DNA for the CDR3 is TGTGCCAGCAGCTCTAGCGCCTACGAGCAGTACTTC. Its protein product is CASSSSAYEQYF. The chain uses TRBV16 and TRBJ2-7, with D perhaps matching TRBD2 (6 bases). Germline loops: CDR1 KGHSY, CDR2 FQNENV. V gave up 5 bases and J gave up 2 bases, with 7 bases separating them. The CDR3 sequence is 12 residues long.

This clonotype was observed a few times. A much larger clone is a single base away; this may be a read error. This rearrangement joins TRBV5-5 to TRBJ2-3; D assignment may be TRBD1 or TRBD2 (5 bases each). The CDR3 runs to 14 residues. Trimming removed 3 bases from V and 5 bases from J, with 13 bases in between. Per the germline V gene, CDR1 is SGHKS and CDR2 is YYEKEE (reference sequence). The CDR3 sequence is CASSSSAGRDTQYF. The CDR3 coding sequence is TGTGCCAGCAGCTCATCGGCAGGGAGAGATACGCAGTATTTT.

Ten or more counts support this clonotype. This chain links TRBV14 with TRBJ1-6; maybe TRBD1 (6 bases). Germline CDR1 is SGHDN and CDR2 is FVKESK. Trimming removed 7 bases at V and 12 bases at J, with 19 bases between. CDR3 length: 14 amino acids. The CDR3 sequence: CASTSGAKGRPLHF. The CDR3 DNA follows: TGTGCCAGCACATCAGGGGCCAAAGGGAGACCCCTCCACTTT.

In regard to this clonotype: Sequence at one end of the junction differs from germline and may be a read error. The chain recombines TRBV5-1 with TRBJ2-7, with 7 bases aligning to TRBD2. The CDR3 sequence is 13 residues long. CDR1 and CDR2 from the germline V gene are SGHRS and YFSETQ. Here the CDR3 reads CAGSLGEGYEQYF. The CDR3 DNA reads TGCGCCGGCAGCTTGGGGGAGGGATACGAGCAGTACTTC.